This paragraph covers one T cell receptor (beta chain) sequence. Its antigen is still unknown. Base qualities are not at hand, and no much larger clone is one base apart. This entry comes from a study of OX40 agonist ivuxolimab in advanced cancers. Notes on the research overall: The costimulatory receptor OX40 (CD134) was targeted by ivuxolimab, a fully human IgG2 agonistic monoclonal antibody. Peripheral TCRbeta sequencing aimed to test whether ivuxolimab altered TCR sequence diversity and caused clonal T-cell expansion. Patients were allowed to have had prior anti-PD-1, anti-PD-L1 or anti-CTLA-4 therapy, and around two fifths of the dose-escalation patients had been treated with checkpoint inhibitors. Among the roughly 52 dose-escalation patients, 19 had hepatocellular carcinoma, some 15 melanoma, 9 renal cell carcinoma and 9 head and neck cancer. Partial responses were achieved by three dose-escalation patients, of whom one had hepatocellular carcinoma and two had cutaneous melanoma. A male proportion of roughly 85% and a mean age of around 60 years, ranging from about 20 to 85, were recorded for the dose-escalation cohort. The paper covers the monotherapy dose-escalation part of the phase I ivuxolimab trial, which included N ≈ 52 patients. Intravenous ivuxolimab was administered to patients every 2 weeks at six dose levels: 0.01, 0.1, 0.3, 1.5, 3 and 10 mg/kg.

V and J lose 3 bases and 3 bases, and a span of 2 bases separates them. CDR1 and CDR2 (MNHEY, SMNVEV) derive from the germline V gene (reference sequence). From the cysteine up to the phenylalanine, the CDR3 has a length of 11 residues. Left in the record is the CDR3 DNA by itself, 33 bases read in frame from the first base. Patients with autoimmune disease history or receiving systemic immunosuppression were excluded from the trial. Peripheral blood for TCR sequencing was drawn from every dose cohort at baseline, at cycle 4 day 1 and at cycle 7 day 1. The samples were drawn from a first-in-human, open-label, multicenter phase I dose-escalation trial of ivuxolimab. Adults with locally advanced or metastatic head and neck squamous cell, hepatocellular, melanoma or renal cell carcinoma were enrolled in the trial. Before TCR sequencing, CD4+ T cells and CD8+ T cells from peripheral blood were sorted into separate populations.

Broader findings and caveats from the paper: At doses from 0.1 to 3.0 mg/kg, clonal expansion was seen in both CD4+ and CD8+ blood T cells between baseline and week 6. Low levels of normalized T-cell clonal expansion were also shown by some nonresponding patients. Partial responders in the 0.1-3.0 mg/kg groups had among the lowest normalized peripheral clonal expansion, especially among CD8+ T cells. After ivuxolimab, expanded clones were on average more numerous among CD8+ T cells than among CD4+ T cells. Which antigens the clonally expanded peripheral T cells were specific for was not determined.

For sequencing of the TCRbeta CDR3 region, genomic DNA was extracted from the sorted cells. The immunoSEQ Assay was used to sequence the TCRbeta CDR3 regions. Drawn from immuneACCESS, this table holds only the in-frame rearrangements with V and J called that TCRdb kept. Clones are partly lost; checked studies trace under half to an unresolved V gene and leave the rest unexplained. Counted in this sample were tens of thousands of clones; 82% of them appeared once. The top ten clones comprise around 1.8% of the sample. The rearrangement joined TRBV27 to TRBJ1-2, with the D gene not confidently named. The input for sequencing was CD4+ or CD8+ T cells sorted from blood, taken in a trial of the OX40 agonist ivuxolimab. This receptor was obtained from an adult with an advanced solid tumor such as melanoma, head and neck, liver or kidney cancer. DNA sequence: TGTGCCAGCAGTTTCGACTATGGCTACACCTTC. This codes for CASSFDYGYTF.